These 12 T cell receptor beta chains were all obtained from the same sample, sequenced in a study of CD8 T cells in ankylosing spondylitis. MiXCR, applied by TCRdb to the 5' RACE reads, yields one record per CDR3 protein. This sample has 150,000 to 200,000 distinct CDR3 sequences, with 10% to 15% found just once. Sequenced input: blood, either unsorted or a sorted T cell fraction (not recorded which). These receptors originate from a female donor with ankylosing spondylitis or in good health (not recorded which).

The rearrangement uses TRBV5-6 and TRBJ2-7, with D perhaps TRBD2 (6 bases). Trimming pared 4 bases from V and 0 bases from J, leaving 20 bases between. The V gene's germline CDR1 is SGHDT and CDR2 YYEEEE. The CDR3 runs to 17 residues. CDR3 amino acids: CASSHGGQGILSYEQYF. CDR3 bases: TGTGCCAGCAGCCATGGAGGGCAGGGCATCCTCTCCTACGAGCAGTACTTC.

The sample holds many counts of this clonotype. The V call is TRBV12-3 or TRBV12-4, the J call TRBJ1-2; 12 bases line up with TRBD1. Trimming removed 5 bases from V and 5 bases from J; junction bases left unmatched: 12. The CDR3 has 17 amino acids. In nucleotides, the CDR3 is TGTGCCAGCAGTCCCGGGGGACAGGGGGCAAAACGTTATGGCTACACCTTC. It is translated as CASSPGGQGAKRYGYTF.

This clonotype was observed a handful of times. The chain uses TRBV7-3 and TRBJ2-7; TRBD2 agrees at 11 bases. The V gene's germline CDR1 is SGHTA and CDR2 FQGTGA. The CDR3 covers 15 residues. The V gene end was trimmed by 4 bases and the J gene end by 7 bases; junction bases not matched to a gene: 9. The CDR3 spells CASSYTLAGVGEQYF. In DNA form, the CDR3 reads TGTGCCAGCAGCTATACACTAGCGGGAGTGGGAGAGCAGTACTTC.

This clonotype was detected a few times. The chain uses TRBV28 and TRBJ2-7; D is perhaps TRBD1 or TRBD2 (5 bases each). Germline CDR1 is MDHEN and CDR2 is SYDVKM. CDR3 size: 14 residues. Trimming took 5 bases from V and 3 from J, leaving 14 bases between them. The CDR3 loop is CASSVPGAYYEQYF. For the CDR3, the DNA is TGTGCCAGCAGTGTTCCCGGGGCCTACTACGAGCAGTACTTC.

This clonotype was seen many times. The chain recombines TRBV12-3 or TRBV12-4 with TRBJ1-5, with unresolved D. This CDR3 region has 15 residues. V lost 3 bases and J lost 16, with 25 bases in between. The CDR3 nucleotides are TGTGCCAGCAGTTTCCAAGGGCTCATAGGAGCCCCAGCCCATTTT. It yields the protein CASSFQGLIGAPAHF.

This clonotype has a count of ten or more. The CDR3 here is CASSEGQLNTGELFF. Written as DNA, the CDR3 is TGCGCCAGCAGCGAGGGGCAGTTAAACACCGGGGAGCTGTTTTTT. V is TRBV5-1 and J is TRBJ2-2; D might be TRBD1 or TRBD2, each matching 5 bases. The CDR3 consists of 15 residues. Trimming left V 4 bases short and J 2 bases short, with 12 bases between. Germline loops: CDR1 SGHRS, CDR2 YFSETQ. Filled out from reference TRBV5-1 and TRBJ2-2, the complete variable domain reads KAGVTQTPRYLIKTRGQQVTLSCSPISGHRSVSWYQQTPGQGLQFLFEYFSETQRNKGNFPGRFSGRQFSNSRSEMNVSTLELGDSALYLCASSEGQLNTGELFFGEGSRLTVL.

This clonotype was seen repeatedly, ten times or more. The CDR3 DNA reads TGTGCCACCAGTGAAGGGGAGTTGAACACTGAAGCTTTCTTT. It translates to CATSEGELNTEAFF. The chain is built from TRBV24-1 and TRBJ1-1, with a tentative D call TRBD1 (5 bases). Trimming removed 4 bases at V and 0 bases at J, with 8 bases between. The CDR3 totals 14 residues. Germline V gene lookup returns CDR1 KGHDR and CDR2 SFDVKD.

The V call is TRBV19, the J call TRBJ2-1; D is uncertain. Trimming left V 4 bases short and J 5 bases short, with 12 bases between. This CDR3 comprises 14 residues. Per germline, CDR1 LNHDA and CDR2 SQIVND (reference sequence). The CDR3 sequence: CASSRVSRDNEQFF. CDR3 nucleotide sequence: TGTGCCAGTAGTAGAGTATCGCGAGACAATGAGCAGTTCTTC.

Ten or more counts support this clonotype. J is TRBJ2-7 and V is TRBV10-3, with TRBD2 as a possible D gene (7 bases). In germline, CDR1 is ENHRY, CDR2 SYGVKD. V lost 3 bases, J lost 6 bases, and 15 bases lay in between. The CDR3 contains 14 residues. The CDR3: CAISDQGRGREQYF. DNA for the CDR3: TGTGCCATCAGTGATCAGGGGCGGGGGCGCGAGCAGTACTTC.

This clonotype was seen at least ten times. The chain carries TRBV24-1 and TRBJ1-4, with 11 positions matching TRBD1. Germline V gives CDR1 KGHDR, CDR2 SFDVKD. This CDR3 spans 15 amino acids. V lost 4 bases, J lost 5 bases, and 2 bases stayed unmatched. The CDR3 nucleotides are TGTGCCACCAGTGACCGGACAGGGGGCAATGAAAAACTGTTTTTT. Its protein is CATSDRTGGNEKLFF.

The V call is TRBV5-1, the J call TRBJ2-4; 10 nucleotides line up with TRBD1. V lost 0 bases and J lost 12; bases outside the gene matches: 6. The V gene's germline CDR1 is SGHRS and CDR2 YFSETQ. This CDR3 comprises 14 residues. CDR3 DNA: TGCGCCAGCAGCTTGGAGGGACAGGGGTACACTCAGTACTTC. Translating it yields CASSLEGQGYTQYF.

In its sample, this clonotype was seen a few times. DNA for the CDR3: TGTGCCAGCAGCTTAGCGGGGGGCTCGCCCTACGAGCAGTACTTC. This gives the protein CASSLAGGSPYEQYF. The rearrangement joins TRBV7-6 to TRBJ2-7, with D perhaps given as TRBD1 or TRBD2 (6 bases each). Trimming left V 0 bases short and J 2 bases short, with 11 bases between. The CDR3 loop spans 15 amino acids. The germline gives CDR1 SGHVS, CDR2 FNYEAQ. Drawing the rest from reference TRBV7-6 and TRBJ2-7, the complete variable domain is GAGVSQSPRYKVTKRGQDVALRCDPISGHVSLYWYRQALGQGPEFLTYFNYEAQQDKSGLPNDRFSAERPEGSISTLTIQRTEQRDSAMYRCASSLAGGSPYEQYFGPGTRLTVT.